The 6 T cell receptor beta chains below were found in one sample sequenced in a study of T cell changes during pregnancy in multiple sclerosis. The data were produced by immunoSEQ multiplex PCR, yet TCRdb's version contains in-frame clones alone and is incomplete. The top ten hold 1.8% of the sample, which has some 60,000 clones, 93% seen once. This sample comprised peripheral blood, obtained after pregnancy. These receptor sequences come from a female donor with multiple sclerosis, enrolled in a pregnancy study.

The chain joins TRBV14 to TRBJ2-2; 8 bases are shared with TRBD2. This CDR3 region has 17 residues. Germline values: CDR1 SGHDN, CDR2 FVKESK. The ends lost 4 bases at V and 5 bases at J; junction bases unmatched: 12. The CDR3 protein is CASSRPVGTSRTGELFF. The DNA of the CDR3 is TGTGCCAGCAGCCGACCAGTTGGGACTAGTAGGACCGGGGAGCTGTTTTTT.

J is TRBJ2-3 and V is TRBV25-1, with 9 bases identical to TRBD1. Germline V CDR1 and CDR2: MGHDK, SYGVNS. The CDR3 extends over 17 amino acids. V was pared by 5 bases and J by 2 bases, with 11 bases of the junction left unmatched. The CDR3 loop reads CASSNPGQGGPTDTQYF. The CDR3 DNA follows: TGTGCCAGCAGTAACCCGGGACAGGGAGGACCCACAGATACGCAGTATTTT. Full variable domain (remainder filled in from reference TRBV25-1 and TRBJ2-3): EADIYQTPRYLVIGTGKKITLECSQTMGHDKMYWYQQDPGMELHLIHYSYGVNSTEKGDLSSESTVSRIRTEHFPLTLESARPSHTSQYLCASSNPGQGGPTDTQYFGPGTRLTVL.

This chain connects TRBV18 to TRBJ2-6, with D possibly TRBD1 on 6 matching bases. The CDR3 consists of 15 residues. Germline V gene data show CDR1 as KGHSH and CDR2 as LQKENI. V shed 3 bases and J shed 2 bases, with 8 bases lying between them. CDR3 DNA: TGTGCCAGCTCACCCACAGGGACTGGGGCCAACGTCCTGACTTTC. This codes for CASSPTGTGANVLTF.

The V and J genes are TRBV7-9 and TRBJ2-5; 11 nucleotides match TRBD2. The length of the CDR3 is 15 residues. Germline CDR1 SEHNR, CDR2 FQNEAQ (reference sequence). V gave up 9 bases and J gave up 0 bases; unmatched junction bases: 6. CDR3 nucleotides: TGTGCCAGTAGCGGGGGGGGACTAAACCAAGAGACCCAGTACTTC. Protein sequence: CASSGGGLNQETQYF.

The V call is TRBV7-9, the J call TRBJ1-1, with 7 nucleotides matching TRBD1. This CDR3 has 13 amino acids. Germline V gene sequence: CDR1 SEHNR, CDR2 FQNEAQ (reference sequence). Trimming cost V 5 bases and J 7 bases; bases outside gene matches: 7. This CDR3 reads CASSPWTGGEAFF. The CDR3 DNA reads TGTGCCAGCAGCCCCTGGACAGGAGGTGAAGCTTTCTTT.

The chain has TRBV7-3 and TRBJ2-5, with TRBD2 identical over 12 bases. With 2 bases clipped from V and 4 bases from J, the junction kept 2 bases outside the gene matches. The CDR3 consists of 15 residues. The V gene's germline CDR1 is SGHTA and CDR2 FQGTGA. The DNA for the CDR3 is TGTGCCAGCAGCTTAGGACTAGCGGGAACAGAGACCCAGTACTTC. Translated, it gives CASSLGLAGTETQYF.